The 32 T cell receptor beta chains below all came from one sample that was sequenced in a study of regulatory T cells in long-lasting Graves disease. For TCR beta, libraries came from iRepertoire HTBI primers and Arm-PCR of CDR3 regions. TCRdb reprocessed the multiplex PCR reads via MiXCR and lists one record per CDR3 protein. The table has 360,000 or so distinct CDR3 sequences, 16% seen once. Documented time point: newly diagnosed GD, antithyroid drugs for less than 3 months. Generation of the TCR library employed RNA extracted from PBMCs. The sample was also reused in another study, on T cells in Graves' hyperthyroidism and ophthalmopathy.

Specimen: peripheral blood mononuclear cells (PBMCs), collected at new diagnosis, from a patient treated with antithyroid drugs. The receptor set was obtained from a man in his forties with Graves disease.

This clonotype was observed at least ten times. The chain has TRBV9 and TRBJ2-2; the match to TRBD2 covers 7 bases. V gave up 3 bases and J gave up 6 bases; unmatched junction bases: 11. Germline V gene sequence: CDR1 SGDLS, CDR2 YYNGEE. This CDR3 is 16 amino acids long. CDR3 in DNA: TGTGCCAGCAGCGGGGGGGGTTCCAAGGATGCCGGGGAGCTGTTTTTT. It specifies CASSGGGSKDAGELFF. Together with reference TRBV9 and TRBJ2-2, the CDR3 gives the full variable domain: DSGVTQTPKHLITATGQRVTLRCSPRSGDLSVYWYQQSLDQGLQFLIQYYNGEERAKGNILERFSAQQFPDLHSELNLSSLELGDSALYFCASSGGGSKDAGELFFGEGSRLTVL.

This clonotype was seen at least ten times. The chain employs TRBV20-1 and TRBJ2-1; D unresolved. This CDR3 has 13 amino acids. Germline lookup yields CDR1 DFQATT and CDR2 SNEGSKA (reference sequence). Trimming pared 5 bases from V and 10 bases from J, leaving 18 bases between. CDR3 DNA sequence: TGCAGTGCTGCTAGGATCCGGCTGGAGGAGCAGTTCTTC. This translates into CSAARIRLEEQFF.

The sample holds many counts of this clonotype. V and J are TRBV5-1 and TRBJ1-2, with D possibly being TRBD1 (5 bases). CDR3 length: 14 amino acids. Germline values: CDR1 SGHRS, CDR2 YFSETQ. V was trimmed by 4 bases and J by 5 bases, leaving 15 bases between them. The CDR3 loop reads CASSRGAQQYGYTF. As DNA, the CDR3 is TGCGCCAGCAGCAGAGGGGCTCAACAATATGGCTACACCTTC.

This clonotype was recorded at least ten times. The rearrangement links TRBV30 to TRBJ1-3; unclear D gene. The CDR3 covers 11 residues. Germline values: CDR1 GTSNPN, CDR2 SVGIG (reference sequence). V was cut by 5 bases and J by 3 bases, with 5 bases left in between. The CDR3 DNA follows: TGTGCCTGGGGTATTGGAAACACCATATATTTT. Translated: CAWGIGNTIYF. The variable domain in full, completed from reference TRBV30 and TRBJ1-3, reads SQTIHQWPATLVQPVGSPLSLECTVEGTSNPNLYWYRQAAGRGLQLLFYSVGIGQISSEVPQNLSASRPQDRQFILSSKKLLLSDSGFYLCAWGIGNTIYFGEGSWLTVV.

This clonotype was seen many times. The rearrangement links TRBV25-1 to TRBJ2-3; 7 nucleotides match TRBD1. The CDR3 consists of 15 residues. The germline V gene has CDR1 MGHDK and CDR2 SYGVNS. V gave up 6 bases and J gave up 2 bases; unmatched junction bases: 8. CDR3 amino acids: CASSFRGRDTDTQYF. The CDR3 nucleotides are TGTGCCAGCAGCTTTAGGGGGCGCGACACAGATACGCAGTATTTT. The whole variable domain, remainder taken from reference TRBV25-1 and TRBJ2-3, is EADIYQTPRYLVIGTGKKITLECSQTMGHDKMYWYQQDPGMELHLIHYSYGVNSTEKGDLSSESTVSRIRTEHFPLTLESARPSHTSQYLCASSFRGRDTDTQYFGPGTRLTVL.

This clonotype was recorded at least ten times. The chain combines TRBV7-9 with TRBJ2-1; D unclear. CDR1 SEHNR and CDR2 FQNEAQ come from the germline V gene (reference sequence). The CDR3 loop spans 14 amino acids. V was trimmed by 1 base and J by 5 bases, leaving 9 bases between them. The CDR3 DNA reads as TGTGCCAGCAGCTTAGGCCTCATGGACAATGAGCAGTTCTTC. It encodes CASSLGLMDNEQFF.

This clonotype came up a few times. This rearrangement joins TRBV20-1 to TRBJ2-5, with 8 bases identical to TRBD2. J was trimmed by 2 bases and V by 7 bases; bases with no gene match: 6. Per germline, CDR1 DFQATT and CDR2 SNEGSKA (reference sequence). The CDR3 totals 13 residues. CDR3 in DNA: TGCAGTGTAGGGGGACTAGAACAAGAGACCCAGTACTTC. This encodes CSVGGLEQETQYF.

This clonotype was counted many times. The J gene is TRBJ1-1, the V gene TRBV20-1; D is uncertain. This CDR3 contains 15 residues. Germline V gives CDR1 DFQATT, CDR2 SNEGSKA (reference sequence). V dropped 3 bases and J dropped 0 bases, with 14 bases sitting between them. The CDR3 protein is CSASRADPMNTEAFF. The CDR3 nucleotides are TGCAGTGCTAGTCGGGCTGATCCGATGAACACTGAAGCTTTCTTT.

The chain links TRBV9 to TRBJ2-5; 9 bases agree with TRBD2. The CDR3 is 16 amino acids. V trimming: 0 bases; J trimming: 0 bases; junction bases outside the gene matches: 3. The germline gives CDR1 SGDLS, CDR2 YYNGEE. The DNA for the CDR3 is TGTGCCAGCAGCGTAGCGGCTAGCGGGGACCAAGAGACCCAGTACTTC. Amino acid sequence: CASSVAASGDQETQYF.

This clonotype has just one count. The chain employs TRBV7-9 and TRBJ2-5, with D perhaps being TRBD1 or TRBD2 (5 bases each). Trimming took off 5 bases at V and 5 bases at J, with 24 bases between the two ends. The V gene's germline CDR1 is SEHNR and CDR2 FQNEAQ (reference sequence). This CDR3 spans 17 amino acids. CDR3 in DNA: TGTGCCAGCAGCATTTCTTGGGGGTTTGAGGCACGCGAGACCCAGTACTTC. It is translated as CASSISWGFEARETQYF.

In its sample, this clonotype was seen many times. V and J are TRBV30 and TRBJ2-5; D might be TRBD2 (6 bases). This CDR3 has 15 amino acids. Trimming pared 0 bases from V and 5 bases from J, leaving 16 bases between. The germline gives CDR1 GTSNPN, CDR2 SVGIG (reference sequence). The chain's CDR3 is CAWSVWSGRLETQYF. The CDR3 coding sequence is TGTGCCTGGAGTGTATGGTCCGGGAGATTGGAGACCCAGTACTTC.

This clonotype was seen at least ten times. This sequence joins TRBV6-2 or TRBV6-3 and TRBJ2-1; 14 positions agree with TRBD2. The CDR3 spans 15 residues. The trim removed 0 bases at V and 9 bases at J, leaving 1 base unmatched. CDR1 MNHEY and CDR2 SVGEGT come from the germline V gene. CDR3 residues: CASSYSTSGGVEQFF. DNA for the CDR3: TGTGCCAGCAGTTACTCGACTAGCGGGGGGGTTGAGCAGTTCTTC.

The J gene is TRBJ1-5, the V gene TRBV27; the D is unclear. V lost 6 bases to trimming and J lost 0 bases, with 15 bases between them. Per germline, CDR1 MNHEY and CDR2 SMNVEV (reference sequence). The CDR3 has 16 residues. DNA of the CDR3: TGTGCCAGCAGAGCTACCTGGACCGGTAGCAATCAGCCCCAGCATTTT. Residues: CASRATWTGSNQPQHF.

This clonotype was counted a few times. CDR3 coding DNA: TGTGCCACCAGCAGAATCGGACAGGGGGGAGAGACCCAGTACTTC. It translates to CATSRIGQGGETQYF. The rearrangement joins TRBV15 to TRBJ2-5, with 10 nucleotides matching TRBD1. V shed 2 bases, J shed 4 bases, and the junction held 4 bases outside the gene matches. Looked up from germline, CDR1 is LNHNV and CDR2 is YYDKDF (reference sequence). The CDR3 is 15 residues long.

The J gene is TRBJ1-4, the V gene TRBV19; D might be TRBD1 (6 bases). CDR3 size: 16 residues. V was pared by 6 bases and J by 0 bases, with 14 bases between. From germline, CDR1 is LNHDA and CDR2 SQIVND (reference sequence). The CDR3 bases are TGTGCCAGTAGGAAGGACAGCCTCGCAACTAATGAAAAACTGTTTTTT. Encoded protein: CASRKDSLATNEKLFF.

This chain joins TRBV4-2 and TRBJ2-1; D is undetermined. V was trimmed by 0 bases and J by 7 bases, leaving 22 bases between them. CDR1 and CDR2 (germline): LGHNA, YNFKEQ. CDR3 length: 18 amino acids. CDR3 DNA sequence: TGTGCCAGCAGCCAAGACCCAGCCTTTGCAGGCGCGCGAAATGAGCAGTTCTTC. Amino acids: CASSQDPAFAGARNEQFF.

This clonotype showed up many times. At one end, the junction sequence differs from germline, possibly due to a read error. The chain couples TRBV20-1 to TRBJ2-7; D might be TRBD1 (5 bases). CDR1 is DFQATT and CDR2 is SNEGSKA in the germline V gene (reference sequence). The CDR3 consists of 11 residues. The CDR3 nucleotides are TGCAGTGCTAGCCTTGACAGCGTTCAGCACTTC. It translates to CSASLDSVQHF.

This clonotype was seen at least ten times. This chain connects TRBV7-9 to TRBJ2-1, with D maybe TRBD1 (8 bases). The tail of the sequence fits TRBJ2-5 better, so the J call may be wrong. CDR1 is SEHNR and CDR2 is FQNEAQ in the germline V gene (reference sequence). There are 14 residues in the CDR3. Here the CDR3 DNA reads TGTGCCAGCAGCGGAACAGGGGGGGAAGAGACCCAGTACTTC. Protein product: CASSGTGGEETQYF.

This chain links TRBV7-3 with TRBJ2-3; D remains ambiguous. The ends were cut back, 5 bases at V and 6 bases at J, with 12 bases in the middle. The CDR3 has 13 residues. Germline assignment: CDR1 SGHTA and CDR2 FQGTGA. The CDR3 reads CASSPTLEDTQYF. As DNA, the CDR3 is TGTGCCAGCAGCCCAACCCTTGAGGATACGCAGTATTTT.

This clonotype has a handful of counts. Here the CDR3 DNA reads TGCGCCAGCAGCTTGGTAACAGGGGTCAATAATTCACCCCTCCACTTT. It specifies CASSLVTGVNNSPLHF. V gene TRBV5-1 combines with J gene TRBJ1-6, with 7 bases matching TRBD1. V lost 0 bases and J lost 5; bases outside the gene matches: 5. The CDR3 totals 16 residues. The germline gives CDR1 SGHRS, CDR2 YFSETQ.

The CDR3 is CASKFWGSNQPQHF. The CDR3 region has the DNA TGTGCCAGCAAGTTTTGGGGCTCCAATCAGCCCCAGCATTTT. The chain joins TRBV27 to TRBJ1-5; tentatively, D is TRBD1 (5 bases). CDR3 length: 14 residues. Trimming removed 7 bases at V and 3 bases at J, with 13 bases between. Germline CDR1 is MNHEY and CDR2 is SMNVEV (reference sequence).

The rearrangement joins TRBV9 to TRBJ1-2; 8 nucleotides align to TRBD1. Germline CDR1 SGDLS, CDR2 YYNGEE. The J segment lost 5 bases and the V segment lost 5 bases, leaving 2 bases of the junction unmatched. CDR3 size: 12 residues. This CDR3 reads CASRDRVYGYTF. DNA of the CDR3: TGTGCCAGCAGGGACAGGGTTTATGGCTACACCTTC.

The sample holds a few counts of this clonotype. CDR3 in DNA: TGTGCCAGCAGTGAAGGCAGAGGACACCGGGACACCGGGGAGCTGTTTTTT. It is translated as CASSEGRGHRDTGELFF. The chain employs TRBV25-1 and TRBJ2-2; possible D gene TRBD1, 5 bases. The CDR3 contains 17 residues. Germline V gene lookup returns CDR1 MGHDK and CDR2 SYGVNS. Trimming removed 2 bases from V and 3 bases from J, with 16 bases in between.

On this clonotype itself: A much larger clone sits a single nucleotide away, making a read error possible. The chain is built from TRBV12-3 or TRBV12-4 and TRBJ2-2; 7 bases agree with TRBD1. The CDR3 loop spans 16 amino acids. V lost 8 bases to trimming and J lost 4 bases; unmatched junction nucleotides: 13. The CDR3 nucleotides are TGTGCCAGCGCCAACTCCAGGGGGATGATCACCGGGGAGCTGTTTTTT. Translating gives CASANSRGMITGELFF.

With respect to this clonotype: Just one base apart from a much larger clone, this may be a read error. The CDR3 does not close with the conserved phenylalanine or tryptophan, likely indicating a read error. J is TRBJ2-2 and V is TRBV28; D is unclear. Germline-derived CDR1 and CDR2 are MDHEN and SYDVKM. The CDR3 is 13 amino acids. The V gene lost 7 bases and the J gene lost 3 bases, with 9 bases spanning the gap. The CDR3 spells CASTVTDTGELFS. CDR3 DNA: TGTGCCAGCACCGTGACTGACACCGGGGAGCTGTTTTCT.

This clonotype was seen at least ten times. This sequence joins TRBV5-5 and TRBJ1-1; 7 bases align to TRBD1. The CDR3 sequence is 14 residues long. CDR1 is SGHKS and CDR2 is YYEKEE in the germline V gene (reference sequence). V lost 3 bases, J lost 4 bases, and 6 bases stayed unmatched. In DNA, the CDR3 is TGTGCCAGCAGCTCAACGACAGGGTCCACTGAAGCTTTCTTT. It specifies CASSSTTGSTEAFF.

V usage is TRBV7-2 and J usage is TRBJ2-7; 9 bases fit TRBD1. Germline CDR1 SGHTA, CDR2 FQGNSA. V was pared by 2 bases and J by 4 bases, with 9 bases of the junction left unmatched. The CDR3 is 16 amino acids. The CDR3 spells CASSLKGTGFNYEQYF. The CDR3 region has the DNA TGTGCCAGCAGCTTAAAGGGGACAGGGTTTAATTACGAGCAGTACTTC.

This clonotype was seen more than once but under ten times. The V gene is TRBV28, the J gene TRBJ1-5; D not resolved. V was trimmed by 3 bases and J by 3 bases, leaving 9 bases between them. Germline assignment: CDR1 MDHEN and CDR2 SYDVKM. The CDR3 extends over 14 amino acids. In DNA form, the CDR3 reads TGTGCCAGCAGTTTGGCGCAGTTCAATCAGCCCCAGCATTTT. This codes for CASSLAQFNQPQHF.

The V call is TRBV5-5, the J call TRBJ2-1; no clear D gene. Trimming removed 2 bases at V and 8 bases at J, with 5 bases between. The CDR3 runs 11 residues. Germline V gene sequence: CDR1 SGHKS, CDR2 YYEKEE (reference sequence). The CDR3 DNA is TGTGCCAGCAGCTTCACGGATGAGCAGTTCTTC. This encodes CASSFTDEQFF.

The chain recombines TRBV20-1 with TRBJ2-1; 8 positions match TRBD1. The CDR3 extends over 14 amino acids. The V gene's germline CDR1 is DFQATT and CDR2 SNEGSKA (reference sequence). V was clipped by 6 bases and J by 8 bases; unmatched bases: 12. CDR3 nucleotides: TGCAGTGCGGACAGGACAGGGACAATGGATGAGCAGTTCTTC. Translating gives CSADRTGTMDEQFF.

The chain is built from TRBV12-3 or TRBV12-4 and TRBJ1-4; no firm D call. The CDR3 is 15 residues long. V was cut by 4 bases and J by 8 bases, with 17 bases left in between. The CDR3 protein is CASSSTGQAKEKLFF. The CDR3 bases are TGTGCCAGCAGTTCCACCGGGCAGGCGAAGGAAAAACTGTTTTTT.

The rearrangement links TRBV16 to TRBJ2-2, with D unclear. Germline V CDR1 and CDR2: KGHSY, FQNENV. CDR3 length equals 14 residues. V dropped 0 bases and J dropped 6 bases, with 8 bases sitting between them. This chain's CDR3 is CASSQSGKPGELFF. CDR3 in DNA: TGTGCCAGCAGCCAATCGGGGAAACCCGGGGAGCTGTTTTTT.